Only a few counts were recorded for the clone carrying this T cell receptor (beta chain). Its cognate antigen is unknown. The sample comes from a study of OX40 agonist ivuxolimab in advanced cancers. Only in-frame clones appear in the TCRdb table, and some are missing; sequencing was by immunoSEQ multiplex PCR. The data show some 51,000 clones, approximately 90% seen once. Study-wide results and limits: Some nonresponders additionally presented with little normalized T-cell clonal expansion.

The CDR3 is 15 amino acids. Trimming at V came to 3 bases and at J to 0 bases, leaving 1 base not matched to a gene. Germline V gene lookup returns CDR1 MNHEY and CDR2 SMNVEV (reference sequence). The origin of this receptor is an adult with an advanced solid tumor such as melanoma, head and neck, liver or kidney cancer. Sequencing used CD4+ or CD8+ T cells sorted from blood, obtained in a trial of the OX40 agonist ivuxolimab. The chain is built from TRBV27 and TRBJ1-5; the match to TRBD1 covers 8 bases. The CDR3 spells CASSFRGLSNQPQHF. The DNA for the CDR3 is TGTGCCAGCAGTTTCAGGGGGCTTAGCAATCAGCCCCAGCATTTT.